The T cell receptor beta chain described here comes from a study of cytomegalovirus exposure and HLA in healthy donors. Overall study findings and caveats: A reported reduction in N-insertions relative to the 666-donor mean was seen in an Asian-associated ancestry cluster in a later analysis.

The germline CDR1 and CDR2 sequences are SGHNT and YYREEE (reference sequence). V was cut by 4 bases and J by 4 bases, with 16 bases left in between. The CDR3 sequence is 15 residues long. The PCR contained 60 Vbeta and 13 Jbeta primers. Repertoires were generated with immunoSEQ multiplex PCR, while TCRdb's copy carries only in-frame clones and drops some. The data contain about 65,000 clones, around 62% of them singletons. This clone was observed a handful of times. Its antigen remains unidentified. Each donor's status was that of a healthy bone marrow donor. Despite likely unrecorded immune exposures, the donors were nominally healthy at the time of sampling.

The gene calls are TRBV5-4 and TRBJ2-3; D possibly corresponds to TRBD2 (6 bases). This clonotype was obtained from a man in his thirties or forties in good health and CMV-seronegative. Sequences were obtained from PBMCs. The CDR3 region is CASSPAPREPDTQYF. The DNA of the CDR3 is TGTGCCAGCAGCCCGGCTCCCCGGGAGCCAGATACGCAGTATTTT.